This TCR beta chain is drawn from a study of blood T cell repertoires in COVID-19. In the study overall: Samples taken during acute and convalescent COVID-19 were collected in the United States, Italy and Spain. T cells, B-cell-depleted T cells, or PBMCs provided the cDNA or gDNA that served as material.

Authors' analysis steps: Reference gene primer amplification in the assay estimated nucleated cell counts. Profiled with immunoSEQ multiplex PCR; TCRdb holds only in-frame clones, not every one. The V and J calls and clone size are taken from that table; D and trimming were inferred from the DNA. The table has 200,000 or so clones, around four fifths seen once. V lost 4 bases and J lost 1; bases outside the gene matches: 6. The CDR3 totals 15 residues. Germline V gene lookup returns CDR1 MDHEN and CDR2 SYDVKM. This clone has a single count. Sequencing was carried out using peripheral blood. The TCR comes from a human donor in a cohort sampled during active COVID-19. The chain joins TRBV28 to TRBJ2-5; 7 bases align to TRBD1. DNA of the CDR3: TGTGCCAGCAGTTCGATCCACAGGGGCCAAGAGACCCAGTACTTC. Protein sequence: CASSSIHRGQETQYF. Full variable domain (outside the CDR3, taken from reference TRBV28 and TRBJ2-5): DVKVTQSSRYLVKRTGEKVFLECVQDMDHENMFWYRQDPGLGLRLIYFSYDVKMKEKGDIPEGYSVSREKKERFSLILESASTNQTSMYLCASSSIHRGQETQYFGPGTRLLVL.